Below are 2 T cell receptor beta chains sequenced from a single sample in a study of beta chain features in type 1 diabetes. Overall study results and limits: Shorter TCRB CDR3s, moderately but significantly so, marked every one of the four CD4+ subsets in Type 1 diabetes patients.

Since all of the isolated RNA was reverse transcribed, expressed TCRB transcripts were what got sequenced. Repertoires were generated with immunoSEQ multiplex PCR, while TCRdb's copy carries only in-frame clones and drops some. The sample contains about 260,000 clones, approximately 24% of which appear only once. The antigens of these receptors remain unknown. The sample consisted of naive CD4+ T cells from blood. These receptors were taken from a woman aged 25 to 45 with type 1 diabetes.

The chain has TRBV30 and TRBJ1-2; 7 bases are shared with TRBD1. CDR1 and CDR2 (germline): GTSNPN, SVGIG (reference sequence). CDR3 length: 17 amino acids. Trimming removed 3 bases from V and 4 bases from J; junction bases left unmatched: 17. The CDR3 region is CAWRVTTAKGASYGYTF. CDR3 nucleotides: TGTGCCTGGAGAGTTACAACCGCAAAGGGGGCCAGCTATGGCTACACCTTC.

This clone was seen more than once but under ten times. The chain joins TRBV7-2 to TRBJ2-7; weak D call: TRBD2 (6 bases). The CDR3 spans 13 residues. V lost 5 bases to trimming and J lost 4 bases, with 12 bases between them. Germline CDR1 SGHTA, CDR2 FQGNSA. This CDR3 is CASSPDYLYEQYF. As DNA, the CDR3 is TGTGCCAGCAGCCCGGACTATTTATACGAGCAGTACTTC.